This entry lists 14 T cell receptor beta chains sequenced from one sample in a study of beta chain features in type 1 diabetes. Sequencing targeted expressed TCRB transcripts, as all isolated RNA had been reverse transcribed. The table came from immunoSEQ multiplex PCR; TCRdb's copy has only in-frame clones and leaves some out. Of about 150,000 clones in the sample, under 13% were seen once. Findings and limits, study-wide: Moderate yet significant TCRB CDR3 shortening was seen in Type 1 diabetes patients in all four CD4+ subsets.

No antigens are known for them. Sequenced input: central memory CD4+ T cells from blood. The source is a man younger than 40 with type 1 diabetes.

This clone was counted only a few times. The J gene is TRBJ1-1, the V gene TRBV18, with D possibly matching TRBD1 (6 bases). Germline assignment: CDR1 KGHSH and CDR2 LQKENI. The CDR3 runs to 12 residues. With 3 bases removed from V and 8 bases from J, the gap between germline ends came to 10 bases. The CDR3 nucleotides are TGTGCCAGCTCACCGGGACAATTCGAAGCTTTCTTT. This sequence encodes CASSPGQFEAFF.

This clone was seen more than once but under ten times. The CDR3 region is CASSLPPSGYTF. The CDR3 nucleotides read TGTGCCAGCAGCCTACCCCCGAGTGGCTACACCTTC. The chain carries TRBV7-2 and TRBJ1-2; D uncertain. CDR3 length equals 12 residues. In germline, CDR1 is SGHTA, CDR2 FQGNSA. V lost 5 bases and J 7 bases, leaving 11 bases between the germline ends.

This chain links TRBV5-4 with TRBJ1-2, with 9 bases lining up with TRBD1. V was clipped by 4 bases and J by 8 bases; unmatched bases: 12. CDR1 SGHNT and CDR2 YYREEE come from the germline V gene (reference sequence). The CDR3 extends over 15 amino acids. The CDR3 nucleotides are TGTGCCAGCAGCGCGACCCTACAGGGGGCTGGCGGCTACACCTTC. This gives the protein CASSATLQGAGGYTF.

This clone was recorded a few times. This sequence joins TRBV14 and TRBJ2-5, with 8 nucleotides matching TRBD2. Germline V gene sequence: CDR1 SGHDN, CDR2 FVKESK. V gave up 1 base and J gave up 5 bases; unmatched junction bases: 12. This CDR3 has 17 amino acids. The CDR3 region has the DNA TGTGCCAGCAGCCAAGGTCCTCGGCTAGCGGGTTGGGAGACCCAGTACTTC. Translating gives CASSQGPRLAGWETQYF.

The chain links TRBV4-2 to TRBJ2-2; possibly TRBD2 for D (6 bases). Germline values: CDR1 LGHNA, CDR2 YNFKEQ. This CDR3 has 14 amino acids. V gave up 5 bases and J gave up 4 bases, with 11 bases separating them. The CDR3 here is CASSTGLLTGELFF. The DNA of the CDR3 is TGTGCCAGCAGCACGGGACTCCTCACCGGGGAGCTGTTTTTT.

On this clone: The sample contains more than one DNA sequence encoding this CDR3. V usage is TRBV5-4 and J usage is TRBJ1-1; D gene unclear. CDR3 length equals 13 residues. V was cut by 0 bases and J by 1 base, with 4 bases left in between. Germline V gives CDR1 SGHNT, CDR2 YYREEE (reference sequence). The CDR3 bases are TGTGCCAGCAGCTTGGATAGGAACACTGAAGCTTTCTTT. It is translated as CASSLDRNTEAFF.

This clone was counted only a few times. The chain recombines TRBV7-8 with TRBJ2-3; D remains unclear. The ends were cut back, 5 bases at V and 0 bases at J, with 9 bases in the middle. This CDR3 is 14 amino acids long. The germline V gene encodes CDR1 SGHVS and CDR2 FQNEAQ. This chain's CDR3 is CASSQVLSTDTQYF. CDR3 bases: TGTGCCAGCAGCCAGGTTCTCAGCACAGATACGCAGTATTTT. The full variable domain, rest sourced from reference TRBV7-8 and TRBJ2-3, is GAGVSQSPRYKVAKRGQDVALRCDPISGHVSLFWYQQALGQGPEFLTYFQNEAQLDKSGLPSDRFFAERPEGSVSTLKIQRTQQEDSAVYLCASSQVLSTDTQYFGPGTRLTVL.

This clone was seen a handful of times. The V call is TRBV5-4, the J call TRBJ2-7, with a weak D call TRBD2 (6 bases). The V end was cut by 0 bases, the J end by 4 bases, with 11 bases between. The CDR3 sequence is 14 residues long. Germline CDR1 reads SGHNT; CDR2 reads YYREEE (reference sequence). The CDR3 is CASSLGGGRYEQYF. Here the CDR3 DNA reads TGTGCCAGCAGCTTGGGTGGAGGGCGATACGAGCAGTACTTC.

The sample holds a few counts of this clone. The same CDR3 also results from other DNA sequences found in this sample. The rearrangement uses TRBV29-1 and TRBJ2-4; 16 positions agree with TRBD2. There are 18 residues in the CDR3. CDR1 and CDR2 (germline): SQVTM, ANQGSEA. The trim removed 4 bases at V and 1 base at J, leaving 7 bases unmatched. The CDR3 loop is CSVGGTSGRVGAKNIQYF. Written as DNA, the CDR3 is TGCAGCGTTGGTGGGACTAGCGGGAGGGTGGGGGCCAAAAACATTCAGTACTTC.

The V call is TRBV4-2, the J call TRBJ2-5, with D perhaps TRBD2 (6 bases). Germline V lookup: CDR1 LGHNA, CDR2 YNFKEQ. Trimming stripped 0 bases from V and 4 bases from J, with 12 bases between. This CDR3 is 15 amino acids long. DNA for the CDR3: TGTGCCAGCAGCCAAGAAAGAACGGGAGTAGAGACCCAGTACTTC. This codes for CASSQERTGVETQYF.

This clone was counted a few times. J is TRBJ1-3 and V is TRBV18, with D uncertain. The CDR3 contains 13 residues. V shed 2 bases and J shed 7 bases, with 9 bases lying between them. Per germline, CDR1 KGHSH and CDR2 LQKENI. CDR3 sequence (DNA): TGTGCCAGCTCACCAGGCGGGGATAACACCATATATTTT. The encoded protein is CASSPGGDNTIYF.

CDR3: CASSDRGEQETQYF. The CDR3 DNA follows: TGTGCCAGCAGTGACAGGGGGGAACAAGAGACCCAGTACTTC. The chain carries TRBV25-1 and TRBJ2-5; D is possibly TRBD1 (7 bases). CDR3 size: 14 residues. Germline CDR1 MGHDK, CDR2 SYGVNS. Trimming removed 3 bases from V and 2 bases from J, with 10 bases in between.

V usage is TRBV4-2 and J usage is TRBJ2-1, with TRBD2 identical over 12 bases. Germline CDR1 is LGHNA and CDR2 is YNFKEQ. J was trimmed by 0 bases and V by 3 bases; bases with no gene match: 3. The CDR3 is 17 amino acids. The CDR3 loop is CASSHATSGSSYNEQFF. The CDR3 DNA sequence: TGTGCCAGCAGCCACGCGACTAGCGGGAGCTCCTACAATGAGCAGTTCTTC.

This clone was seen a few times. This CDR3 reads CASSDRQRPQYF. In nucleotides, the CDR3 is TGTGCCAGTAGTGACAGGCAGAGACCGCAGTATTTT. The chain carries TRBV19 and TRBJ2-3; TRBD1 is a possible D gene (6 bases). The germline V gene has CDR1 LNHDA and CDR2 SQIVND (reference sequence). V was shortened by 5 bases and J by 10 bases, with 13 bases between the two germline ends. The CDR3 has 12 amino acids.